Presented here are 19 T cell receptor beta chains from one specimen sequenced in a study of blood T cell repertoires in COVID-19. Clones were read by immunoSEQ multiplex PCR, and TCRdb kept only the in-frame ones, dropping some. Among 17,000 or so clones listed, around 80% were seen once. The sequencing sample was made of peripheral blood. These receptors were obtained from a man in his fifties or sixties with active or convalescent COVID-19.

The table lists this clone with a count of one. This chain uses TRBV29-1 with TRBJ2-2, with 9 bases fitting TRBD1. The CDR3 totals 14 residues. Germline V gene data show CDR1 as SQVTM and CDR2 as ANQGSEA. J gave up 0 bases and V 7 bases, and 3 bases lay outside the gene matches. Written as DNA, the CDR3 is TGCAGCGCCGGACAGGGGACGAACACCGGGGAGCTGTTTTTT. Translating it yields CSAGQGTNTGELFF.

This rearrangement joins TRBV7-6 to TRBJ2-1; 8 bases line up with TRBD1. J lost 0 bases, V lost 0 bases, and 1 base had no gene match. CDR1 is SGHVS, CDR2 FNYEAQ, per germline. The CDR3 has 16 amino acids. The CDR3 DNA is TGTGCCAGCAGCTTAGCCCAGGGGGCCTCCTACAATGAGCAGTTCTTC. Its protein is CASSLAQGASYNEQFF.

V is TRBV5-5 and J is TRBJ2-1, with D unresolved. Germline V gene data show CDR1 as SGHKS and CDR2 as YYEKEE (reference sequence). The CDR3 has 14 amino acids. V was cut by 2 bases and J by 0 bases, with 6 bases left in between. CDR3 bases: TGTGCCAGCAGCTTTGCTAGCTCCTACAATGAGCAGTTCTTC. It is translated as CASSFASSYNEQFF.

A few counts support this clone. J is TRBJ2-5 and V is TRBV6-5; 9 bases agree with TRBD2. The CDR3 contains 15 residues. Germline trimming cut 2 bases from V and 4 bases from J; bases unmatched to any gene: 5. Looked up from germline, CDR1 is MNHEY and CDR2 is SVGAGI. The CDR3 protein is CASSYGRGGRETQYF. For the CDR3, the DNA is TGTGCCAGCAGTTACGGGCGGGGGGGCCGAGAGACCCAGTACTTC.

A single count supports this clone. The V and J genes are TRBV18 and TRBJ1-2; 10 positions match TRBD1. Trimming cost V 2 bases and J 2 bases; bases outside gene matches: 2. CDR3 length: 15 amino acids. Germline assignment: CDR1 KGHSH and CDR2 LQKENI. The CDR3 DNA reads TGTGCCAGCTCACCATCGGGACAGGGGAACTATGGCTACACCTTC. Translation gives CASSPSGQGNYGYTF. Full variable domain (rest looked up from reference TRBV18 and TRBJ1-2): NAGVMQNPRHLVRRRGQEARLRCSPMKGHSHVYWYRQLPEEGLKFMVYLQKENIIDESGMPKERFSAEFPKEGPSILRIQQVVRGDSAAYFCASSPSGQGNYGYTFGSGTRLTVV.

This clone has just a few counts. The CDR3 reads CASSQERPVAGGNEQFF. The CDR3 DNA follows: TGTGCCAGCAGCCAAGAACGTCCGGTAGCGGGGGGCAATGAGCAGTTCTTC. The chain carries TRBV4-2 and TRBJ2-1; 10 positions agree with TRBD2. The germline V gene encodes CDR1 LGHNA and CDR2 YNFKEQ. The CDR3 contains 17 residues. J lost 6 bases, V lost 0 bases, and 8 bases had no gene match.

V is TRBV10-2 and J is TRBJ1-6; D gene unclear. The CDR3 totals 15 residues. Germline V gene lookup returns CDR1 WSHSY and CDR2 SAAADI. The germline V and J ends were trimmed by 5 bases and 6 bases, with 14 bases remaining between them. DNA of the CDR3: TGCGCCAGCAGTACAGAGCAGCCGTTTAATTCACCCCTCCACTTT. Translation gives CASSTEQPFNSPLHF.

This clone was seen only a few times. V usage is TRBV19 and J usage is TRBJ2-2; 9 nucleotides agree with TRBD1. Germline CDR1 LNHDA, CDR2 SQIVND (reference sequence). The V gene end was trimmed by 8 bases and the J gene end by 4 bases; junction bases not matched to a gene: 8. This CDR3 is built from 15 residues. CDR3 loop: CASDPGQGSTGELFF. Written as DNA, the CDR3 is TGTGCCAGTGATCCGGGACAGGGTAGCACCGGGGAGCTGTTTTTT.

This clone was seen only once. The chain carries TRBV6-5 and TRBJ1-1; 9 bases map to TRBD1. The V and J ends lost 7 bases and 5 bases, in that order; junction bases with no gene match: 5. In germline, CDR1 is MNHEY, CDR2 SVGAGI. This CDR3 is 13 amino acids long. DNA for the CDR3: TGTGCCAGCACCGGACAGGGGAATACTGAAGCTTTCTTT. Its translation is CASTGQGNTEAFF.

The V gene is TRBV30, the J gene TRBJ2-7, with 9 bases aligning to TRBD2. The trim removed 1 base at V and 1 base at J, leaving 2 bases unmatched. This CDR3 region has 14 residues. Germline V gene lookup returns CDR1 GTSNPN and CDR2 SVGIG (reference sequence). The CDR3 nucleotides read TGTGCCTGGAGTGAGCTAGCGGGGTCCTACGAGCAGTACTTC. Its translation is CAWSELAGSYEQYF. The entire variable domain, with the rest obtained from reference TRBV30 and TRBJ2-7, is as follows: SQTIHQWPATLVQPVGSPLSLECTVEGTSNPNLYWYRQAAGRGLQLLFYSVGIGQISSEVPQNLSASRPQDRQFILSSKKLLLSDSGFYLCAWSELAGSYEQYFGPGTRLTVT.

This sequence joins TRBV11-2 and TRBJ2-5, with 16 bases fitting TRBD2. Trimming at V came to 5 bases and at J to 4 bases, leaving 7 bases not matched to a gene. The germline V gene encodes CDR1 SGHAT and CDR2 FQNNGV. The CDR3 loop spans 17 amino acids. The CDR3: CASSMGLAGGPGETQYF. The CDR3 DNA sequence: TGTGCCAGCAGCATGGGACTAGCGGGAGGGCCGGGAGAGACCCAGTACTTC.

The rearrangement uses TRBV2 and TRBJ2-7; TRBD2 agrees at 8 bases. CDR3 size: 15 residues. Losses at the gene ends were 1 base for V and 0 bases for J; bases not matched to a gene: 2. The V gene's germline CDR1 is SNHLY and CDR2 FYNNEI. The CDR3 loop reads CASSEGLAGSYEQYF. In nucleotides, the CDR3 is TGTGCCAGCAGTGAAGGGCTAGCGGGCTCCTACGAGCAGTACTTC.

This rearrangement joins TRBV3-1 (or the pseudogene TRBV3-2) to TRBJ1-4; 7 nucleotides align to TRBD1. The CDR3 has 16 residues. With V trimmed by 4 bases and J by 6 bases, 11 bases remained unmatched. Germline V gene data show CDR1 as LGHDT and CDR2 as YNNKEL (reference sequence). The CDR3 region has the DNA TGTGCCAGCAGCCGTGATGGACAGGTCGGGTATGAAAAACTGTTTTTT. Its protein product is CASSRDGQVGYEKLFF.

This chain connects TRBV7-2 to TRBJ1-2; 7 bases align to TRBD1. The J segment lost 4 bases and the V segment lost 5 bases, leaving 10 bases of the junction unmatched. The CDR3 totals 15 residues. Germline V gene data show CDR1 as SGHTA and CDR2 as FQGNSA. CDR3 coding DNA: TGTGCCAGCAGCCCAAAAACAGGGGTTGGCTATGGCTACACCTTC. Its translation is CASSPKTGVGYGYTF.

V gene TRBV4-2 combines with J gene TRBJ2-1; TRBD1 agrees at 11 bases. This CDR3 has 16 amino acids. With 0 bases clipped from V and 6 bases from J, the junction kept 4 bases outside the gene matches. CDR1 and CDR2 (germline): LGHNA, YNFKEQ. The CDR3 coding sequence is TGTGCCAGCAGCCAAGACCTTGGGACAGGGGGCAATGAGCAGTTCTTC. This codes for CASSQDLGTGGNEQFF.

This clone was counted many times. The chain joins TRBV9 to TRBJ2-3, with 8 bases aligning to TRBD2. CDR1 is SGDLS and CDR2 is YYNGEE in the germline V gene. Trimming took 7 bases from V and 5 from J; bases not matched to a gene: 12. The length of the CDR3 is 15 residues. CDR3 protein: CASASRAGVEDTQYF. CDR3 DNA: TGTGCCAGCGCCTCAAGAGCGGGAGTGGAAGATACGCAGTATTTT.

The rearrangement joins TRBV4-1 to TRBJ2-1; TRBD2 is a possible D gene (6 bases). The CDR3 length is 15 residues. Looked up from germline, CDR1 is MGHRA and CDR2 is YSYEKL. Trimming pared 3 bases from V and 9 bases from J, leaving 18 bases between. DNA of the CDR3: TGCGCCAGCAGCCACCCCCGGGACTCGTCCGGTGAGCAGTTCTTC. Translated, it gives CASSHPRDSSGEQFF.

This chain uses TRBV24-1 with TRBJ2-7; a possible D gene is TRBD1 (6 bases). V lost 2 bases, J lost 6 bases, and 19 bases lay in between. Germline V lookup: CDR1 KGHDR, CDR2 SFDVKD. The CDR3 is 16 amino acids. The CDR3 bases are TGTGCCACCAGTGATTCTACAGGGCCCCAGGCGGGCGAGCAGTACTTC. It is translated as CATSDSTGPQAGEQYF.

The chain recombines TRBV11-3 with TRBJ2-5; a weak D match, TRBD1 (6 bases). Trimming removed 1 base from V and 2 bases from J, with 11 bases in between. The CDR3 totals 15 residues. Germline CDR1 reads SGHNT; CDR2 reads YENEEA. The CDR3 spells CASSLGGRVQETQYF. CDR3 DNA sequence: TGTGCCAGCAGCTTAGGGGGGCGGGTACAAGAGACCCAGTACTTC.